This entry is about one TCR beta chain. The data were obtained in a study of cytomegalovirus exposure and HLA in healthy donors. V lost 6 bases and J lost 4; bases outside the gene matches: 4. This CDR3 region has 13 residues. CDR1 WNHNN and CDR2 SYGVQD come from the germline V gene (reference sequence). The PCR was carried out with 60 Vbeta primers and 13 Jbeta primers. Clones were read by immunoSEQ multiplex PCR, and TCRdb kept only the in-frame ones, dropping some. This table holds about 190,000 clones, around four fifths found once. This chain joins TRBV10-1 and TRBJ1-1; 8 nucleotides agree with TRBD1. The specimen was PBMCs. The sequence was obtained from a man in his forties in good health and CMV-seropositive. The CDR3 loop is CASRDDRGTEAFF. In DNA, the CDR3 is TGCGCCAGCAGAGACGACAGGGGCACTGAAGCTTTCTTT.